This T cell receptor beta chain was captured by sequencing in a study of blood T cells in healthy people across ages. Study outcomes and limitations: There was no known CMV status for donors, so expanded clonotype changes were possibly confounded. The diversity estimates, figures obtained from one million T cells, were considered underestimates.

PCR was performed a second time for roughly 6 to 12 cycles using a sample-barcoded 5' primer and a J-beta primer mix. Every cDNA molecule bore a tag from a template-switch adaptor containing 12 random nucleotides. One entry per CDR3 protein results from TCRdb running MiXCR on the 5' RACE reads. The repertoire holds 1.5 million to 2 million distinct CDR3 sequences, with 49% as singletons. On this clonotype: Its target is not known.

The germline V gene encodes CDR1 LGHDT and CDR2 YNNKEL (reference sequence). Unmatched junction bases numbered 6, after V lost 2 bases and J lost 2 bases. The CDR3 extends over 15 amino acids. Extractions gave at least 5.5 micrograms of total RNA per sample. Material: blood. This TCR derives from a woman between 35 and 50 years old in good health. The chain is built from TRBV3-1 and TRBJ2-7, with 7 positions matching TRBD1. In DNA, the CDR3 is TGTGCCAGCAGCCAAAGGGACAGCCTGCCCTACGAGCAGTACTTC. Amino acids: CASSQRDSLPYEQYF.